What follows are 32 T cell receptor beta chains derived from one specimen sequenced in a study of cytomegalovirus exposure and HLA in healthy donors (dated 2017 in TCRdb). Receptor libraries were prepared by the immunoSEQ multiplex PCR assay. For the multiplex PCR, a mixture combining 60 forward primers for TCR Vbeta segments and 13 reverse primers for TCR Jbeta segments was used. This is the immuneACCESS table as TCRdb keeps it, with only in-frame sequences that have V and J called. A part of the clones is gone; compared with another copy, unresolved V genes explain less than half, and the rest is unexplained. The sample table records around 200,000 clones; about 82% of these occur just once. The ten largest clones take up approximately 2.2% of the sample. The specimen was PBMCs. These receptors all come from a woman aged 50 to 60 in good health and CMV-seronegative.

The chain uses TRBV28 and TRBJ1-1; D not certain. CDR3 size: 14 residues. Deletions cut 3 bases from V and 4 bases from J, with 12 bases between. The V gene's germline CDR1 is MDHEN and CDR2 SYDVKM. CDR3 sequence: CASSFPLTGTEAFF. In DNA, the CDR3 is TGTGCCAGCAGTTTCCCCTTGACGGGCACTGAAGCTTTCTTT.

V usage is TRBV19 and J usage is TRBJ1-2; 7 bases agree with TRBD1. The germline gives CDR1 LNHDA, CDR2 SQIVND (reference sequence). The CDR3 length is 13 residues. With 5 bases clipped from V and 2 bases from J, the junction kept 2 bases outside the gene matches. CDR3 nucleotides: TGTGCCAGTAGTCCAGGGGGGAACTATGGCTACACCTTC. Protein: CASSPGGNYGYTF.

The chain combines TRBV7-9 with TRBJ2-7; D is perhaps TRBD1 (5 bases). Between the trimmed V and J ends, which lost 7 bases and 4 bases, there was a span of 17 bases. The CDR3 is made up of 14 amino acids. The germline V gene has CDR1 SEHNR and CDR2 FQNEAQ (reference sequence). The CDR3 spells CASTWGPEAYEQYF. The DNA of the CDR3 is TGTGCCAGCACCTGGGGCCCCGAGGCTTACGAGCAGTACTTC.

The gene calls are TRBV6-5 and TRBJ2-1, with 7 bases matching TRBD1. Germline CDR1 MNHEY, CDR2 SVGAGI. J was trimmed by 6 bases and V by 0 bases; bases with no gene match: 5. The CDR3 is 15 residues long. CDR3 loop: CASSYSTAGGNEQFF. The CDR3 nucleotides read TGTGCCAGCAGTTACTCGACCGCAGGGGGCAATGAGCAGTTCTTC.

This clone was seen a handful of times. The V and J genes are TRBV7-6 and TRBJ2-5; the match to TRBD2 covers 8 bases. The V gene's germline CDR1 is SGHVS and CDR2 FNYEAQ. The J segment lost 2 bases and the V segment lost 1 base, leaving 18 bases of the junction unmatched. The CDR3 covers 20 residues. The CDR3 loop reads CASSLGPRWGSGSVQETQYF. The CDR3 DNA reads TGTGCCAGCAGCTTAGGTCCCCGATGGGGGAGCGGGAGTGTACAAGAGACCCAGTACTTC.

The chain links TRBV18 to TRBJ1-2; 8 bases are shared with TRBD1. The germline V gene encodes CDR1 KGHSH and CDR2 LQKENI. The CDR3 consists of 13 residues. Trimming took 3 bases from V and 8 from J; bases not matched to a gene: 5. CDR3 nucleotide sequence: TGTGCCAGCTCACCCGACAGGGGACAGGGCTACACCTTC. Its translation: CASSPDRGQGYTF.

The gene calls are TRBV14 and TRBJ1-2; possibly TRBD1 for D (6 bases). Germline V gene lookup returns CDR1 SGHDN and CDR2 FVKESK. The CDR3 runs to 17 residues. V lost 1 base to trimming and J lost 1 base, with 16 bases between them. The CDR3 sequence is CASSQVAGGPGNYGYTF. For the CDR3, the DNA is TGTGCCAGCAGCCAAGTAGCTGGGGGCCCGGGTAACTATGGCTACACCTTC.

This sequence joins TRBV7-8 and TRBJ1-2, with a possible D match to TRBD1 (6 bases). There are 16 residues in the CDR3. Trimming took off 5 bases at V and 3 bases at J, with 19 bases between the two ends. The germline V gene has CDR1 SGHVS and CDR2 FQNEAQ. The CDR3 region has the DNA TGTGCCAGCAGCCTAACTAGCGTCGGACAGTACTATGGCTACACCTTC. Its protein product is CASSLTSVGQYYGYTF.

The V gene is TRBV9, the J gene TRBJ2-4; a weak D match, TRBD1 (6 bases). V lost 3 bases, J lost 4 bases, and 17 bases lay in between. Looked up from germline, CDR1 is SGDLS and CDR2 is YYNGEE. The CDR3 is made up of 16 amino acids. CDR3 nucleotides: TGTGCCAGCAGCGCCCCCGAGTCGGGGACAAAAAACATTCAGTACTTC. Translated, it gives CASSAPESGTKNIQYF.

The CDR3 protein is CASSNRGGGVETQYF. DNA of the CDR3: TGCGCCAGCAGTAACCGGGGCGGGGGGGTGGAGACCCAGTACTTC. V and J are TRBV4-1 and TRBJ2-5, with TRBD2 matching over 9 bases. CDR1 is MGHRA and CDR2 is YSYEKL in the germline V gene. Trimming removed 6 bases from V and 5 bases from J; junction bases left unmatched: 10. This CDR3 is 15 amino acids long.

V and J are TRBV28 and TRBJ2-1; 9 nucleotides match TRBD2. The CDR3 length is 18 residues. Germline values: CDR1 MDHEN, CDR2 SYDVKM. The J segment lost 1 base and the V segment lost 4 bases, leaving 11 bases of the junction unmatched. The CDR3 here is CASSSGSGRRVSYNEQFF. CDR3 in DNA: TGTGCCAGCAGTTCGGGAAGCGGGAGGAGGGTATCCTACAATGAGCAGTTCTTC.

This sequence joins TRBV28 and TRBJ2-5, with a weak D call TRBD1 (5 bases). This CDR3 is 14 amino acids long. Per the germline V gene, CDR1 is MDHEN and CDR2 is SYDVKM. The V end lost 1 base, the J end lost 3 bases, and 9 bases lay between the germline ends. The CDR3 region has the DNA TGTGCCAGCAGTTTATTATCCAGGGAAGAGACCCAGTACTTC. It translates to CASSLLSREETQYF. The variable domain in full, completed from reference TRBV28 and TRBJ2-5, reads DVKVTQSSRYLVKRTGEKVFLECVQDMDHENMFWYRQDPGLGLRLIYFSYDVKMKEKGDIPEGYSVSREKKERFSLILESASTNQTSMYLCASSLLSREETQYFGPGTRLLVL.

The chain joins TRBV7-2 to TRBJ2-7; TRBD1 is a possible D gene (6 bases). In germline, CDR1 is SGHTA, CDR2 FQGNSA. The CDR3 contains 16 residues. The V and J ends lost 5 bases and 5 bases respectively, with 22 bases between them. In nucleotides, the CDR3 is TGTGCCAGCAGCCTACCGTGGGACATCCGACGGAACGAGCAGTACTTC. The encoded protein is CASSLPWDIRRNEQYF.

The chain uses TRBV9 and TRBJ2-2; tentative D call: TRBD2 (5 bases). This CDR3 spans 16 amino acids. Trimming removed 0 bases at V and 4 bases at J, with 13 bases between. CDR1 SGDLS and CDR2 YYNGEE come from the germline V gene. CDR3 DNA: TGTGCCAGCAGCGTAGTGCCGGGGATCGGCACCGGGGAGCTGTTTTTT. Its translation: CASSVVPGIGTGELFF.

J is TRBJ1-3 and V is TRBV7-9; D possibly corresponds to TRBD1 (5 bases). Germline CDR1 and CDR2: SEHNR and FQNEAQ (reference sequence). The CDR3 extends over 14 amino acids. Trimming cost V 3 bases and J 4 bases, with 10 bases left between them. The CDR3 here is CASSFQGGGNTIYF. CDR3 in DNA: TGTGCCAGCAGCTTTCAGGGCGGAGGAAACACCATATATTTT.

The chain has TRBV9 and TRBJ2-2, with a weak D call TRBD2 (5 bases). Germline values: CDR1 SGDLS, CDR2 YYNGEE. The CDR3 is 13 residues long. V was cut by 0 bases and J by 5 bases, with 5 bases left in between. CDR3 amino acids: CASSVGLTGELFF. DNA of the CDR3: TGTGCCAGCAGCGTAGGACTAACCGGGGAGCTGTTTTTT. The full variable domain, completed using reference TRBV9 and TRBJ2-2, is DSGVTQTPKHLITATGQRVTLRCSPRSGDLSVYWYQQSLDQGLQFLIQYYNGEERAKGNILERFSAQQFPDLHSELNLSSLELGDSALYFCASSVGLTGELFFGEGSRLTVL.

This clone came up once. This sequence joins TRBV29-1 and TRBJ1-5; D is unclear. Germline CDR1 and CDR2: SQVTM and ANQGSEA. Trimming removed 6 bases from V and 4 bases from J, with 13 bases in between. There are 13 residues in the CDR3. The CDR3 reads CSVGEAANQPQHF. CDR3 coding DNA: TGCAGCGTCGGTGAAGCGGCTAATCAGCCCCAGCATTTT.

The gene calls are TRBV29-1 and TRBJ2-7, with D perhaps TRBD2 (6 bases). In germline, CDR1 is SQVTM, CDR2 ANQGSEA. V lost 6 bases to trimming and J lost 0 bases, with 15 bases between them. This CDR3 contains 14 residues. CDR3 in amino acids: CSVSYSGNSYEQYF. CDR3 nucleotide sequence: TGCAGCGTCTCGTATAGCGGAAACTCCTACGAGCAGTACTTC.

The chain joins TRBV9 to TRBJ2-7, with a possible D match to TRBD2 (6 bases). V was trimmed by 4 bases and J by 2 bases, leaving 13 bases between them. Germline CDR1 is SGDLS and CDR2 is YYNGEE. The CDR3 runs to 14 residues. The CDR3 DNA reads TGTGCCAGCAGCTTGGGACTTACAGCCTACGAGCAGTACTTC. This translates into CASSLGLTAYEQYF.

The V call is TRBV4-3, the J call TRBJ2-3; 8 bases are a match to TRBD2. The CDR3 has 16 residues. After removal of 1 base from V and 5 bases from J, the junction contained 8 bases not matched to a gene. Germline V CDR1 and CDR2: LGHNA, YSLEER. Here the CDR3 reads CASSQAGGPTEDTQYF. The CDR3 DNA follows: TGCGCCAGCAGCCAAGCGGGAGGGCCTACGGAAGATACGCAGTATTTT.

This rearrangement joins TRBV19 to TRBJ1-3; no reliable D call. CDR3 length: 14 residues. CDR1 is LNHDA and CDR2 is SQIVND in the germline V gene (reference sequence). The V end lost 3 bases, the J end lost 1 base, and 7 bases lay between the germline ends. CDR3 region: CASSISGSGNTIYF. CDR3 DNA sequence: TGTGCCAGTAGTATCTCGGGGTCTGGAAACACCATATATTTT.

The chain couples TRBV4-2 to TRBJ2-3, with TRBD2 identical over 9 bases. This CDR3 region has 17 residues. The J segment lost 0 bases and the V segment lost 4 bases, leaving 8 bases of the junction unmatched. The germline CDR1 and CDR2 sequences are LGHNA and YNFKEQ. The CDR3 protein is CASSRGSSGESTDTQYF. The CDR3 bases are TGTGCCAGCAGCCGCGGATCTAGCGGGGAAAGCACAGATACGCAGTATTTT.

The V call is TRBV7-9, the J call TRBJ2-7, with unresolved D. CDR3 length: 13 residues. V lost 7 bases and J lost 1, with 11 bases in between. Germline V gene lookup returns CDR1 SEHNR and CDR2 FQNEAQ (reference sequence). In DNA, the CDR3 is TGTGCCAGCACCCCAGGAAGATCCTACGAGCAGTACTTC. This encodes CASTPGRSYEQYF.

The rearrangement joins TRBV19 to TRBJ1-3; 7 nucleotides match TRBD1. The germline CDR1 and CDR2 sequences are LNHDA and SQIVND (reference sequence). The J segment lost 7 bases and the V segment lost 5 bases, leaving 17 bases of the junction unmatched. CDR3 length: 17 amino acids. CDR3 sequence (DNA): TGTGCCAGTAGTGACCCAAGGGGGCTAGAGGCTCCGAACACCATATATTTT. It yields the protein CASSDPRGLEAPNTIYF.

This clone showed up just once. The chain recombines TRBV28 with TRBJ2-5; TRBD1 might be the D (6 bases). Trimming took off 6 bases at V and 0 bases at J, with 14 bases between the two ends. The V gene's germline CDR1 is MDHEN and CDR2 SYDVKM. The CDR3 runs to 15 residues. The CDR3 reads CASRKTGPNQETQYF. The CDR3 region has the DNA TGTGCCAGCAGGAAAACAGGGCCCAACCAAGAGACCCAGTACTTC. The whole variable domain, filled in from reference TRBV28 and TRBJ2-5, reads DVKVTQSSRYLVKRTGEKVFLECVQDMDHENMFWYRQDPGLGLRLIYFSYDVKMKEKGDIPEGYSVSREKKERFSLILESASTNQTSMYLCASRKTGPNQETQYFGPGTRLLVL.

V is TRBV19 and J is TRBJ2-5; TRBD1 agrees at 7 bases. V dropped 6 bases and J dropped 0; count of bases not matched to a gene: 10. Germline V gene lookup returns CDR1 LNHDA and CDR2 SQIVND (reference sequence). The CDR3 runs to 16 residues. The CDR3 protein is CASSRQGTGHQETQYF. The DNA of the CDR3 is TGTGCCAGTAGCCGACAGGGAACAGGACACCAAGAGACCCAGTACTTC.

This chain uses TRBV6-5 with TRBJ2-7; 7 nucleotides align to TRBD2. CDR3 length equals 15 residues. The germline gives CDR1 MNHEY, CDR2 SVGAGI. The V and J ends lost 6 bases and 5 bases, in that order; junction bases with no gene match: 13. The CDR3 DNA sequence: TGTGCCAGCAGGTCACCCCGGATGGGAGGGCACGAGCAGTACTTC. It codes for CASRSPRMGGHEQYF.

Only a few counts were recorded for this clone. CDR3 coding DNA: TGTGCCAGCGGGGGACTAGCGGGTATCGCGAACACCGGGGAGCTGTTTTTT. Protein sequence: CASGGLAGIANTGELFF. The rearrangement uses TRBV27 and TRBJ2-2; 12 bases align to TRBD2. V lost 8 bases, J lost 0 bases, and 7 bases stayed unmatched. The CDR3 spans 17 residues. Germline CDR1 reads MNHEY; CDR2 reads SMNVEV (reference sequence).

This clone was observed once. This chain uses TRBV28 with TRBJ2-7; weak D call: TRBD1 (6 bases). Germline CDR1 is MDHEN and CDR2 is SYDVKM. Trimming cost V 8 bases and J 2 bases, with 7 bases left between them. This CDR3 region has 11 residues. In DNA, the CDR3 is TGTGCCAGCGGGGGCCCCTACGAGCAGTACTTC. This encodes CASGGPYEQYF.

The gene calls are TRBV5-1 and TRBJ2-3; 9 positions match TRBD2. Trimming cost V 1 base and J 3 bases; bases outside gene matches: 6. Germline lookup yields CDR1 SGHRS and CDR2 YFSETQ. The CDR3 spans 16 residues. CDR3 bases: TGCGCCAGCAGCTTGACAAGCGGGAGGATGACAGATACGCAGTATTTT. Translated, it gives CASSLTSGRMTDTQYF.

This chain links TRBV4-1 with TRBJ2-2; 8 nucleotides agree with TRBD2. Germline values: CDR1 MGHRA, CDR2 YSYEKL. The CDR3 spans 18 residues. Germline trimming cut 4 bases from V and 5 bases from J; bases unmatched to any gene: 15. The CDR3 is CASSPEDGRVALTGELFF. CDR3 DNA sequence: TGCGCCAGCAGCCCCGAGGACGGGAGGGTCGCATTAACCGGGGAGCTGTTTTTT.

The chain is built from TRBV30 and TRBJ1-5; 7 bases fit TRBD1. V lost 1 base and J lost 2; bases outside the gene matches: 2. Germline V gene sequence: CDR1 GTSNPN, CDR2 SVGIG (reference sequence). This CDR3 has 14 residues. CDR3 residues: CAWSAGQGNQPQHF. The CDR3 DNA follows: TGTGCCTGGAGTGCCGGACAGGGCAATCAGCCCCAGCATTTT.